This TCR beta chain appears in the sequencing data of a study of human T cells and chemical hapten exposure. In the study overall: Diphenylcyclopropenone, dosed weekly to the scalp, was given to patients throughout the roughly 25-week study.

Per the germline V gene, CDR1 is MDHEN and CDR2 is SYDVKM. The CDR3 sequence is 13 residues long. The V end lost 8 bases, the J end lost 2 bases, and 13 bases lay between the germline ends. This clonotype was seen more than once but under ten times. TCRdb itself ran the RACE reads through MiXCR, one entry per CDR3 protein. Among roughly 200,000 distinct CDR3 sequences listed, around 20% were seen once. Time point: patch test 1, 2 weeks after DPC sensitization. Regarding treatment: therapeutic diphenylcyclopropenone sensitization with weekly scalp DPC. The chain combines TRBV28 with TRBJ2-7; maybe TRBD2 (6 bases). Sample: whole blood, taken in connection with sensitization to the hapten diphenylcyclopropenone (DPC). The TCR sequence derives from a woman between 45 and 60 years old with alopecia areata. Some clones in this sample may be carry-over from other donors' samples. CDR3 amino acids: CASAWDSAYEQYF. Written as DNA, the CDR3 is TGTGCCAGCGCGTGGGACTCCGCCTACGAGCAGTACTTC.